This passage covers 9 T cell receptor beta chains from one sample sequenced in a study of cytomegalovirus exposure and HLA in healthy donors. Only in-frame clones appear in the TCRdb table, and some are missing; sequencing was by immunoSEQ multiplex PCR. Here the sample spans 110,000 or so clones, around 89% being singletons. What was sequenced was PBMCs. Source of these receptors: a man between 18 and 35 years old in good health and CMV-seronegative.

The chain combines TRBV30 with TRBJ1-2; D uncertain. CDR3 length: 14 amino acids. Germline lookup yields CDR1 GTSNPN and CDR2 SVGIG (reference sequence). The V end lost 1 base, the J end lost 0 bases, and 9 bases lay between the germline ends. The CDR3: CAWSGPTSNYGYTF. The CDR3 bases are TGTGCCTGGAGTGGCCCCACTTCTAACTATGGCTACACCTTC.

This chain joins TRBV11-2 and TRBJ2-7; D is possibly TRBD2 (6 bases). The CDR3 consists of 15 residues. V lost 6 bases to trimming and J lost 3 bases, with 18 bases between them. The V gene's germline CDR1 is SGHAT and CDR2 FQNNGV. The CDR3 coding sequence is TGTGCCAGCAGTACTCCCGGGACTTCAAGCTACGAGCAGTACTTC. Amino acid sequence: CASSTPGTSSYEQYF.

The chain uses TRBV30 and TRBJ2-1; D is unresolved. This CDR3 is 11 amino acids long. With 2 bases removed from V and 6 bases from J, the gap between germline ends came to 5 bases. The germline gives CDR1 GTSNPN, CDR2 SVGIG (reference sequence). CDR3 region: CAWSLANEQFF. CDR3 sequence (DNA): TGTGCCTGGAGTTTGGCCAATGAGCAGTTCTTC.

CDR3 in amino acids: CSVEDVRGKLFF. The CDR3 DNA reads as TGCAGCGTTGAAGATGTCAGAGGCAAACTGTTTTTT. This chain connects TRBV29-1 to TRBJ1-4; D gene ambiguous. The germline gives CDR1 SQVTM, CDR2 ANQGSEA. The V end lost 0 bases, the J end lost 11 bases, and 10 bases lay between the germline ends. The CDR3 totals 12 residues. The complete variable domain, with remaining parts taken from reference TRBV29-1 and TRBJ1-4, reads SAVISQKPSRDICQRGTSLTIQCQVDSQVTMMFWYRQQPGQSLTLIATANQGSEATYESGFVIDKFPISRPNLTFSTLTVSNMSPEDSSIYLCSVEDVRGKLFFGSGTQLSVL.

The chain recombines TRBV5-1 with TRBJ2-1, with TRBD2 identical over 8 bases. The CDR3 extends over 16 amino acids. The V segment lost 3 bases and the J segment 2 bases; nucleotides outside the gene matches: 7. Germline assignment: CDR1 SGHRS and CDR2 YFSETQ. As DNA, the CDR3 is TGCGCCAGCAGCTCTCAGCGGGAGTTGACCTACAATGAGCAGTTCTTC. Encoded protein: CASSSQRELTYNEQFF.

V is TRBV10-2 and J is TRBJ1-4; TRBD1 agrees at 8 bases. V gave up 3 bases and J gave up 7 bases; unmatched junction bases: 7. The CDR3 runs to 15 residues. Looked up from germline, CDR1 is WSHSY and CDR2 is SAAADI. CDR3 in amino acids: CASSDPGTGGEKLFF. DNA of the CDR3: TGCGCCAGCAGTGACCCCGGGACAGGAGGTGAAAAACTGTTTTTT.

CDR3 protein: CSVGQGWDEQFF. The DNA for the CDR3 is TGCAGCGTAGGACAGGGCTGGGATGAGCAGTTCTTC. This chain links TRBV29-1 with TRBJ2-1, with 8 bases matching TRBD1. J gave up 8 bases and V 6 bases, and 6 bases lay outside the gene matches. Germline lookup yields CDR1 SQVTM and CDR2 ANQGSEA. The CDR3 is 12 residues long.

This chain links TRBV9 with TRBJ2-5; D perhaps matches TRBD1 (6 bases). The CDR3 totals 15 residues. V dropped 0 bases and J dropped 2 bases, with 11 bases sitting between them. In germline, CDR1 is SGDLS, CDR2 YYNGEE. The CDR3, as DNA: TGTGCCAGCAGCGTAGGGGCAGGGGTGCAAGAGACCCAGTACTTC. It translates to CASSVGAGVQETQYF.

The CDR3 DNA is TGTGCCAGCAGTGAATTTTCAGGGAACACTGAAGCTTTCTTT. It yields the protein CASSEFSGNTEAFF. V gene TRBV25-1 combines with J gene TRBJ1-1; no definite D call. CDR3 length: 14 residues. Trimming removed 1 base at V and 1 base at J, with 7 bases between. Per germline, CDR1 MGHDK and CDR2 SYGVNS.